Shown below are 5 T cell receptor beta chains from a single sample sequenced in a study of CD8 T cells in Susac syndrome. Random hexamers primed reverse transcription of about 0.45 to 1 ug RNA. TCRdb itself ran the immunoSEQ multiplex PCR reads through MiXCR, one entry per CDR3 protein. The sample shows 75,000 to 95,000 distinct CDR3 sequences, over 90% of them seen only once. Sequenced: CD8+ T cells from PBMCs. The receptors here all came from a human donor with Susac syndrome.

Only one count was recorded for this clonotype. The rearrangement joins TRBV28 to TRBJ2-7; perhaps TRBD2 as D (6 bases). The length of the CDR3 is 14 residues. V shed 3 bases and J shed 4 bases, with 13 bases lying between them. Germline CDR1 reads MDHEN; CDR2 reads SYDVKM. This CDR3 is CASSLRAGLYEQYF. In DNA, the CDR3 is TGTGCCAGCAGTTTGAGGGCGGGACTGTACGAGCAGTACTTC.

V and J are TRBV20-1 and TRBJ2-7; TRBD2 matches at 7 bases. Germline-derived CDR1 and CDR2 are DFQATT and SNEGSKA (reference sequence). The CDR3 totals 15 residues. V gave up 0 bases and J gave up 3 bases; unmatched junction bases: 8. The CDR3 coding sequence is TGCAGTGCTAGAGACGGACTAGGTGGTCTCTACGAGCAGTACTTC. It specifies CSARDGLGGLYEQYF.

V is TRBV5-4 and J is TRBJ2-1; the D is unclear. V was shortened by 1 base and J by 6 bases, with 8 bases between the two germline ends. The CDR3 spans 13 residues. Germline V gene lookup returns CDR1 SGHNT and CDR2 YYREEE (reference sequence). The CDR3 loop is CASSLRGGNEQFF. The DNA for the CDR3 is TGTGCCAGCAGCTTGCGCGGCGGCAATGAGCAGTTCTTC.

J is TRBJ2-3 and V is TRBV27, with a tentative D call TRBD1 (6 bases). V lost 5 bases, J lost 0 bases, and 12 bases lay in between. The germline V gene encodes CDR1 MNHEY and CDR2 SMNVEV (reference sequence). The CDR3 length is 15 residues. CDR3 protein: CASSPGTYSTDTQYF. The CDR3 nucleotides are TGTGCCAGCAGTCCCGGGACATATAGCACAGATACGCAGTATTTT.

This clonotype was detected a few times. V is TRBV11-3 and J is TRBJ2-1; the D call may be TRBD1 or TRBD2 (5 bases each). CDR1 SGHNT and CDR2 YENEEA come from the germline V gene. The CDR3 is made up of 16 amino acids. Between the trimmed V and J ends, which lost 5 bases and 1 base, there was a span of 15 bases. The CDR3 DNA sequence: TGTGCCAGCAGCCCCTCTCGGGGCCTTTCCTACAATGAGCAGTTCTTC. This gives the protein CASSPSRGLSYNEQFF.